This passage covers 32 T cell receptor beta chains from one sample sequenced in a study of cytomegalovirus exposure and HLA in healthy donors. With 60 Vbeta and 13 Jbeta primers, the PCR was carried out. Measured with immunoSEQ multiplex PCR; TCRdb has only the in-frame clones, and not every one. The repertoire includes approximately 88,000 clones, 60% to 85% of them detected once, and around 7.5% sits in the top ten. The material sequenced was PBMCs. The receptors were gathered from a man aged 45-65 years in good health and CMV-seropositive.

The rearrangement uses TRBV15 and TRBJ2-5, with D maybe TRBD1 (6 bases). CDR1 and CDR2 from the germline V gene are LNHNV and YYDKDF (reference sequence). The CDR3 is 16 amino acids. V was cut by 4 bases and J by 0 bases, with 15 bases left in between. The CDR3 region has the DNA TGTGCCACCAGCACCTTAGCCTCAGGGGACCAAGAGACCCAGTACTTC. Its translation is CATSTLASGDQETQYF.

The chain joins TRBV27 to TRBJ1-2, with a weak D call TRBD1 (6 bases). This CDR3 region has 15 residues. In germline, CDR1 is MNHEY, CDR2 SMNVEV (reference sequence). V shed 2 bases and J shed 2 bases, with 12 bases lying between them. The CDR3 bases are TGTGCCAGCAGTTTAACCAGGGGATCCAACTATGGCTACACCTTC. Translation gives CASSLTRGSNYGYTF.

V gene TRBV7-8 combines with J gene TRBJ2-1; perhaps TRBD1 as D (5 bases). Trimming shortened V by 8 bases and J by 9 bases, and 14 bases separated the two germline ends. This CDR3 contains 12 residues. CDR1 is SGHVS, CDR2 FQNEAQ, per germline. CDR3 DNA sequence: TGTGCCAGCGCAGGTTTTCAGGGTGAGCAGTTCTTC. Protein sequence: CASAGFQGEQFF.

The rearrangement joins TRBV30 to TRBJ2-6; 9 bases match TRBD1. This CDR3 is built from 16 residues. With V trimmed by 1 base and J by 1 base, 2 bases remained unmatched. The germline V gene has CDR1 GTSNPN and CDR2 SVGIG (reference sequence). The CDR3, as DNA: TGTGCCTGGAGTGGAGGGACAGGGTCTGGGGCCAACGTCCTGACTTTC. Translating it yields CAWSGGTGSGANVLTF.

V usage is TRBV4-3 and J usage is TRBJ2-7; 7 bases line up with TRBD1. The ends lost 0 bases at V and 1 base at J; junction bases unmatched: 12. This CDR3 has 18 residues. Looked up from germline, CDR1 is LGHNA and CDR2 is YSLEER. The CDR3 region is CASSQESGTAGGSYEQYF. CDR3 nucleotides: TGCGCCAGCAGCCAAGAATCGGGGACAGCTGGCGGGTCCTACGAGCAGTACTTC.

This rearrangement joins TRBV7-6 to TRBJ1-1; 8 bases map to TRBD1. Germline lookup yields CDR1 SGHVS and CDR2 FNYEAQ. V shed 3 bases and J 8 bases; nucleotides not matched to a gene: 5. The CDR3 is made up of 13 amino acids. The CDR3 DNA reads TGTGCCAGCAGCTTCGGACAGGGCAGCGAAGCTTTCTTT. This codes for CASSFGQGSEAFF.

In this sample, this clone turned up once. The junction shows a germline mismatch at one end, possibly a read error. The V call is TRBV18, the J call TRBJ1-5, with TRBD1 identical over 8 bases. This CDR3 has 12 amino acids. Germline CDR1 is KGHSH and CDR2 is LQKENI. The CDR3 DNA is TGTGCCAGCTCGCCCAGGGGGCAGCCCCAGAATTTT. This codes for CASSPRGQPQNF. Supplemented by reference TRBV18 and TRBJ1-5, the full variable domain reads NAGVMQNPRHLVRRRGQEARLRCSPMKGHSHVYWYRQLPEEGLKFMVYLQKENIIDESGMPKERFSAEFPKEGPSILRIQQVVRGDSAAYFCASSPRGQPQNFGDGTRLSIL.

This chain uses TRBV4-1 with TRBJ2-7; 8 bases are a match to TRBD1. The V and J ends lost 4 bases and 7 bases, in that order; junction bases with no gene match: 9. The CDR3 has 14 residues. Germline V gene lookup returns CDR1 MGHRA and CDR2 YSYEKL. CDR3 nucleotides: TGCGCCAGCAGCCGGCAGGACAGGGAAGGGGAGCAGTACTTC. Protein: CASSRQDREGEQYF.

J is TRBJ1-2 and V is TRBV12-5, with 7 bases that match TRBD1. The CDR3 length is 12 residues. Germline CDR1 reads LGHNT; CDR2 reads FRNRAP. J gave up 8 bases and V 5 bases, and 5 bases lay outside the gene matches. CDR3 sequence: CASGQGVGGYTF. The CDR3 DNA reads TGTGCTAGTGGTCAGGGGGTGGGGGGCTACACCTTC.

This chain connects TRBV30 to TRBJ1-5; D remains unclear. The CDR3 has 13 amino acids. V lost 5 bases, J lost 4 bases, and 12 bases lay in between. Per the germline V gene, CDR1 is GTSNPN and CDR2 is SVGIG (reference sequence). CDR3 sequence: CAWALSGNQPQHF. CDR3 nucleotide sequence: TGTGCCTGGGCCTTAAGCGGGAATCAGCCCCAGCATTTT.

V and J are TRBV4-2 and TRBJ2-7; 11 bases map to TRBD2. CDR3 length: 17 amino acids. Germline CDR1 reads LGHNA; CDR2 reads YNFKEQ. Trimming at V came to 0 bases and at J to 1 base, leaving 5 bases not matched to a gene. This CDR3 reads CASSQDGLAGSSYEQYF. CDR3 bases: TGTGCCAGCAGCCAAGACGGACTAGCGGGCTCGTCCTACGAGCAGTACTTC.

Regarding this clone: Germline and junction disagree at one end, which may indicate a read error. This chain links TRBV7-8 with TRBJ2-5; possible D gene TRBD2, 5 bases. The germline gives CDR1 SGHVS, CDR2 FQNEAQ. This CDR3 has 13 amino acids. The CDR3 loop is CASSLGAGETQHF. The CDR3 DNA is TGTGCCAGCAGCTTAGGCGCTGGGGAGACCCAGCACTTC.

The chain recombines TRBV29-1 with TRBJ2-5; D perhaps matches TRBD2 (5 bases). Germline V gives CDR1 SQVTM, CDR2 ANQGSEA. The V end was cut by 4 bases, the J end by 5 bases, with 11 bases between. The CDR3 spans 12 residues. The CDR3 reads CSVAESGETQYF. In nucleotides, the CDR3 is TGCAGCGTTGCGGAGTCGGGGGAGACCCAGTACTTC.

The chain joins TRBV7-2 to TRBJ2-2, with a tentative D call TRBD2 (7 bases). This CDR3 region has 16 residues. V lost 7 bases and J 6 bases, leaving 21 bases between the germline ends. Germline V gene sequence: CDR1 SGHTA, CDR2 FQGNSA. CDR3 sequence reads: CASNPLGGANSGELFF. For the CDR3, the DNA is TGTGCCAGCAACCCTTTAGGGGGGGCTAACTCCGGGGAGCTGTTTTTT.

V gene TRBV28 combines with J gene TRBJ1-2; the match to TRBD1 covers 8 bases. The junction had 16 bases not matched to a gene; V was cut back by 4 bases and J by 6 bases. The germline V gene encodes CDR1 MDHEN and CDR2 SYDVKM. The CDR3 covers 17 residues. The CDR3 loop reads CASSSGQGLSRADGYTF. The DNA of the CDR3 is TGTGCCAGCAGTTCCGGACAGGGCTTGTCCCGGGCGGATGGCTACACCTTC.

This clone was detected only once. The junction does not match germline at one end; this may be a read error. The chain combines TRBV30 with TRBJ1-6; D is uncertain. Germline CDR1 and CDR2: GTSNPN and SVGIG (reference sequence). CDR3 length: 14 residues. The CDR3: CAWETGSSGSPLNF. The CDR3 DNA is TGTGCCTGGGAGACCGGCTCGTCGGGGTCACCCCTCAACTTT.

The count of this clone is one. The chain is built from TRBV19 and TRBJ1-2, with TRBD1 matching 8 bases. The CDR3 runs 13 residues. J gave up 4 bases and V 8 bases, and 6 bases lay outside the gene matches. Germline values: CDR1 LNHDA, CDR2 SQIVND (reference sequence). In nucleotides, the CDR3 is TGTGCCAGTGGAAGACAGGGGACCTATGGCTACACCTTC. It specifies CASGRQGTYGYTF.

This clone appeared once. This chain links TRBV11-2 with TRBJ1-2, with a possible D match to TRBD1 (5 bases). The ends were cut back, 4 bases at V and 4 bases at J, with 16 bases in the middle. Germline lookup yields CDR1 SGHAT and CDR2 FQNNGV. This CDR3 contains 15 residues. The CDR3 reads CASSSQEGRFYGYTF. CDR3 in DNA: TGTGCCAGCAGCTCCCAGGAGGGACGGTTCTATGGCTACACCTTC.

The CDR3 DNA follows: TGTGCCATCAGGGAACAGCGGGGGGGGGCAGATACGCAGTATTTT. Protein product: CAIREQRGGADTQYF. This sequence joins TRBV10-3 and TRBJ2-3; 10 bases line up with TRBD2. J gave up 4 bases and V 6 bases, and 7 bases lay outside the gene matches. Per the germline V gene, CDR1 is ENHRY and CDR2 is SYGVKD. The CDR3 runs 15 residues.

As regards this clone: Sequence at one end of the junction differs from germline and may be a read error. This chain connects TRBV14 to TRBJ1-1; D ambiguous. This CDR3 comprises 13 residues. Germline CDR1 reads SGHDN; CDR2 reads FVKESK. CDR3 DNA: TGTGCCAGCAGCCTACAGATGAACCCTGAAGCTTTCTTT. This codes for CASSLQMNPEAFF.

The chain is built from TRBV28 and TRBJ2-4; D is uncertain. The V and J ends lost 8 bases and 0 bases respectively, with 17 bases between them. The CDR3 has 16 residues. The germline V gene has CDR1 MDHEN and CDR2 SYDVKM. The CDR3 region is CASQAYRALAKNIQYF. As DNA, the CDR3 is TGTGCCAGCCAGGCCTACAGAGCCTTAGCCAAAAACATTCAGTACTTC.

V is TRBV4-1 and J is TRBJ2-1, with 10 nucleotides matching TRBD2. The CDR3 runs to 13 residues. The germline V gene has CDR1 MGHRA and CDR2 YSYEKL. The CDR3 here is CASGLAEDNEQFF. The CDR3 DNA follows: TGCGCATCAGGACTAGCGGAGGACAATGAGCAGTTCTTC.

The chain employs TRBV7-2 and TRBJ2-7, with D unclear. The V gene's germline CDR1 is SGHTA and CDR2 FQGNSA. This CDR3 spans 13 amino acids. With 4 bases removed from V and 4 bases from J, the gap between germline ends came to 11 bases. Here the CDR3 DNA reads TGTGCCAGCAGCTCCCCGCCCGCGTACGAGCAGTACTTC. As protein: CASSSPPAYEQYF. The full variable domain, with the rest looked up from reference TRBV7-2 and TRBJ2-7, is GAGVSQSPSNKVTEKGKDVELRCDPISGHTALYWYRQSLGQGLEFLIYFQGNSAPDKSGLPSDRFSAERTGGSVSTLTIQRTQQEDSAVYLCASSSPPAYEQYFGPGTRLTVT.

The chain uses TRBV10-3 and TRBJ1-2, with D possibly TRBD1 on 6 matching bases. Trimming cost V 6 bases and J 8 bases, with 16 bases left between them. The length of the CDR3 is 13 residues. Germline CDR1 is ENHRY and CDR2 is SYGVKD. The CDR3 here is CAISGGGAGGYTF. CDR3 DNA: TGTGCCATCAGCGGAGGGGGGGCCGGGGGCTACACCTTC.

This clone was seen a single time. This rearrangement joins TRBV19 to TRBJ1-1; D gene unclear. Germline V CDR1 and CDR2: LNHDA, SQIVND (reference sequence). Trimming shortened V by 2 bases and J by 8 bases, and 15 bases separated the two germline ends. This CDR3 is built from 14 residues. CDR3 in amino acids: CASSILDLSPEAFF. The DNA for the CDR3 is TGTGCCAGTAGTATACTCGATCTATCTCCGGAAGCTTTCTTT.

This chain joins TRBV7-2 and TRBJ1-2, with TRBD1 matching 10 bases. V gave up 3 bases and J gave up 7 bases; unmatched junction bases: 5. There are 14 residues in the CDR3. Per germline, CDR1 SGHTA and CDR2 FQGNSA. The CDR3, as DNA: TGTGCCAGCAGCTTGGCGGGGACAGGGGCTGGCTACACCTTC. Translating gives CASSLAGTGAGYTF.

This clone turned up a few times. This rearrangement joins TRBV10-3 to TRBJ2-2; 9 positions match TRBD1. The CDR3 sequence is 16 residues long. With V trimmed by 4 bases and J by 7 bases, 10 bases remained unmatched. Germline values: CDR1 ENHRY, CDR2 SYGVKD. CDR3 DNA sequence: TGTGCCATCAGTGCAACCGGGACAGGGTTTAACGGGGAGCTGTTTTTT. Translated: CAISATGTGFNGELFF.

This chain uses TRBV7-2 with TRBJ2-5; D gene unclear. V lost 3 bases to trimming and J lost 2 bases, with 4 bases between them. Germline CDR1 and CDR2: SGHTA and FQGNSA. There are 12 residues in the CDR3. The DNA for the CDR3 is TGTGCCAGCAGCTTCCAGCAAGAGACCCAGTACTTC. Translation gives CASSFQQETQYF.

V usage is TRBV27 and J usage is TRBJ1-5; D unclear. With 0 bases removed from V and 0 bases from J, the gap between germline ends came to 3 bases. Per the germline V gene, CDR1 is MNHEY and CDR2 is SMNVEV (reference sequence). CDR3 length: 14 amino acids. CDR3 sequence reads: CASSLSYSNQPQHF. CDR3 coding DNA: TGTGCCAGCAGTTTATCATATAGCAATCAGCCCCAGCATTTT.

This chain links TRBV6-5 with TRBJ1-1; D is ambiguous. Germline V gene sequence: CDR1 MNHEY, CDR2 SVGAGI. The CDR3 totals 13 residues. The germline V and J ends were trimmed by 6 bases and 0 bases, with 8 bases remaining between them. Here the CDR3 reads CASRGWLNTEAFF. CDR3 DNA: TGTGCCAGCAGGGGCTGGCTGAACACTGAAGCTTTCTTT.

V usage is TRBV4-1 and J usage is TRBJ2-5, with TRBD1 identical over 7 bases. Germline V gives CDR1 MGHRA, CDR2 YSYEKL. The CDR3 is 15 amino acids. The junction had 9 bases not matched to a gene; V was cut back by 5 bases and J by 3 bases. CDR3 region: CASSSNVRGKETQYF. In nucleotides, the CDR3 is TGCGCCAGCAGCTCAAATGTCAGGGGGAAAGAGACCCAGTACTTC.

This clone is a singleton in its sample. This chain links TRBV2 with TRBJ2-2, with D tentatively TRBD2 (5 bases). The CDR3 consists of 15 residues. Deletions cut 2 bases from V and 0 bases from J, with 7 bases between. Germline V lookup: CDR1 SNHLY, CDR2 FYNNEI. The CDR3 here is CASSELGANTGELFF. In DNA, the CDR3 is TGTGCCAGCAGTGAATTGGGAGCGAACACCGGGGAGCTGTTTTTT.